This paragraph reports one T cell receptor beta chain. These data come from a study of blood T cell repertoires in COVID-19. Across the study: Whether acute or convalescent, the COVID-19 samples came from the United States, Italy and Spain. PBMCs, B-cell-depleted T cells, or T cells were the source of the cDNA or gDNA that made up the material.

Under the authors' procedure: For nucleated cells, counts were estimated from reference gene primer amplification. Profiling relied on immunoSEQ multiplex PCR, and the TCRdb table lists in-frame clones only, not all of them. Clonal size and the V and J genes are those of that table, whereas D and trimming came from the DNA. The top ten hold 0.2% to 0.3% of the sample, which has some 700,000 clones, over 80% seen once. The sample taken for sequencing was peripheral blood. The receptor was isolated from a woman aged 18-30 years with acute or convalescent COVID-19.

CDR3 residues: CASGPRGATYEQYF. For the CDR3, the DNA is TGTGCTAGTGGCCCCCGCGGGGCTACCTACGAGCAGTACTTC. This rearrangement joins TRBV12-5 to TRBJ2-7; D might be TRBD2 (6 bases). This CDR3 contains 14 residues. CDR1 LGHNT and CDR2 FRNRAP come from the germline V gene. V was cut by 6 bases and J by 2 bases, with 14 bases left in between.